One sample yielded the 30 T cell receptor beta chains listed below, sequenced in a study of T-cell reconstitution after alpha-beta-depleted transplantation in children. Using unique molecular identifiers, the investigators prepared the TCRbeta library. TCRdb re-derived calls from the PCR reads in MiXCR, one entry per CDR3 protein. The sample holds around 680,000 distinct CDR3 sequences, around 16% seen once. Sequenced material: PBMCs from the stem cell graft donor, taken from the stem cell graft. The receptors were sampled from a human donor who donated a stem cell graft to a child with acute myeloid leukemia.

The V and J genes are TRBV12-3 or TRBV12-4 and TRBJ1-5; D gene uncertain. V lost 0 bases, J lost 7 bases, and 4 bases lay in between. This CDR3 is 12 amino acids long. CDR3 sequence: CASSLAEQPQHF. The CDR3 DNA follows: TGTGCCAGCAGTTTAGCGGAACAGCCCCAGCATTTT.

The V call is TRBV12-3 or TRBV12-4, the J call TRBJ2-7; TRBD1 agrees at 10 bases. This CDR3 comprises 15 residues. V lost 5 bases to trimming and J lost 0 bases; unmatched junction nucleotides: 4. CDR3 residues: CASSLGQGGSYEQYV. CDR3 nucleotide sequence: TGTGCCAGCAGTCTCGGACAGGGGGGCTCCTACGAGCAGTACGTC.

This chain joins TRBV20-1 and TRBJ2-3; D perhaps matches TRBD2 (6 bases). CDR3 size: 15 residues. The V gene's germline CDR1 is DFQATT and CDR2 SNEGSKA (reference sequence). V gave up 1 base and J gave up 2 bases, with 13 bases separating them. CDR3 nucleotides: TGCAGTGCTAGAGCCTATACGGGGGACACAGATACGCAGTATTTT. Translating gives CSARAYTGDTDTQYF.

This clonotype was detected only a few times. CDR3 in amino acids: CASSEEGGTGYEQYV. The CDR3 DNA reads TGTGCCAGCAGTGAAGAAGGCGGAACGGGGTACGAGCAGTACGTC. The chain couples TRBV6-1 to TRBJ2-7, with D possibly TRBD2 on 5 matching bases. Trimming removed 1 base from V and 4 bases from J, with 14 bases in between. This CDR3 is 15 amino acids long. Per the germline V gene, CDR1 is MNHNS and CDR2 is SASEGT.

Ten or more counts support this clonotype. V is TRBV6-1 and J is TRBJ2-3; possibly TRBD2 for D (5 bases). In germline, CDR1 is MNHNS, CDR2 SASEGT. This CDR3 comprises 15 residues. With 5 bases removed from V and 1 base from J, the gap between germline ends came to 13 bases. For the CDR3, the DNA is TGTGCCAGCAGTCGGTCAGCGCGGGGCACAGATACGCAGTATTTT. Its protein is CASSRSARGTDTQYF.

In its sample, this clonotype was seen a few times. The CDR3 loop reads CSFAEGESAKNIQYF. The CDR3 DNA reads TGCAGCTTCGCCGAAGGGGAATCGGCCAAAAACATTCAGTACTTC. The chain joins TRBV29-1 to TRBJ2-4; a possible D gene is TRBD1 (5 bases). The germline CDR1 and CDR2 sequences are SQVTM and ANQGSEA. V was clipped by 8 bases and J by 1 base, with 18 bases between them. CDR3 length: 15 residues. The entire variable domain, with the rest obtained from reference TRBV29-1 and TRBJ2-4, is as follows: SAVISQKPSRDICQRGTSLTIQCQVDSQVTMMFWYRQQPGQSLTLIATANQGSEATYESGFVIDKFPISRPNLTFSTLTVSNMSPEDSSIYLCSFAEGESAKNIQYFGAGTRLSVL.

Of note for this clonotype: A much larger clone sits a single nucleotide away, making a read error possible. The V and J genes are TRBV20-1 and TRBJ2-1; 15 bases align to TRBD2. The last part of the DNA fits TRBJ2-7 better; the J call may be wrong. CDR1 and CDR2 (germline): DFQATT, SNEGSKA (reference sequence). CDR3 length equals 19 residues. CDR3 nucleotide sequence: TGCAGTGCTAGATCGGTCCCGGGACTAGCGGGGGGCACCTACAATGAGCAGTACTTC. Translation gives CSARSVPGLAGGTYNEQYF.

This clonotype has ten or more counts. The V and J genes are TRBV13 and TRBJ2-5; TRBD1 is a possible D gene (7 bases). The germline V gene encodes CDR1 PRHDT and CDR2 FYEKMQ (reference sequence). V shed 6 bases and J shed 5 bases, with 10 bases lying between them. The CDR3 loop spans 12 amino acids. This CDR3 is CASRSGGETQYF. The CDR3 DNA follows: TGTGCCAGCAGATCAGGGGGGGAGACCCAGTACTTC.

The CDR3, as DNA: TGTGCCAGCACTTTCGGAACTGAAGCTTTCTTT. Translated, it gives CASTFGTEAFF. The genes are TRBV6-5 and TRBJ1-1; D not certain. V dropped 7 bases and J dropped 5 bases, with 8 bases sitting between them. The CDR3 loop spans 11 amino acids. CDR1 is MNHEY and CDR2 is SVGAGI in the germline V gene.

This clonotype has more than one count but fewer than ten. The chain carries TRBV5-1 and TRBJ2-6; D uncertain. V was cut by 4 bases and J by 0 bases, with 11 bases left in between. The CDR3 consists of 16 residues. CDR1 and CDR2 from the germline V gene are SGHRS and YFSETQ. CDR3 DNA sequence: TGCGCCAGCAGCCCAAACTTTAACTCTGGGGCCAACGTCCTGACTTTC. Its translation: CASSPNFNSGANVLTF.

The rearrangement joins TRBV23-1 to TRBJ2-3, with unresolved D. TRBV23-1 carries the ORF label, with uncertain function. The CDR3 length is 17 residues. V was pared by 2 bases and J by 4 bases, with 19 bases between. The CDR3 sequence: CASSQDGNRSRADTQYF. The CDR3 DNA reads TGCGCCAGCAGTCAAGATGGAAACCGGAGCCGAGCAGATACGCAGTATTTT.

This clonotype came up many times. The DNA for the CDR3 is TGTGCCAGCAGTCCTAGTAATTCACCCCTCCACTTT. Protein sequence: CASSPSNSPLHF. The chain is built from TRBV7-2 and TRBJ1-6; D is undetermined. With 6 bases removed from V and 6 bases from J, the gap between germline ends came to 6 bases. CDR3 length: 12 residues. The V gene's germline CDR1 is SGHTA and CDR2 FQGNSA. The whole variable domain, remainder taken from reference TRBV7-2 and TRBJ1-6, is GAGVSQSPSNKVTEKGKDVELRCDPISGHTALYWYRQSLGQGLEFLIYFQGNSAPDKSGLPSDRFSAERTGGSVSTLTIQRTQQEDSAVYLCASSPSNSPLHFGNGTRLTVT.

This chain links TRBV2 with TRBJ1-6; D possibly corresponds to TRBD1 (5 bases). Per the germline V gene, CDR1 is SNHLY and CDR2 is FYNNEI. The CDR3 runs to 14 residues. The V end lost 4 bases, the J end lost 5 bases, and 9 bases lay between the germline ends. The CDR3 DNA sequence: TGTGCCAGCAGTGCCCAGGGAGATAATTCACCCCTCCACTTT. Protein: CASSAQGDNSPLHF.

This clonotype has a count of ten or more. The chain uses TRBV20-1 and TRBJ2-4; D perhaps matches TRBD2 (6 bases). CDR3 length: 16 residues. Germline loops: CDR1 DFQATT, CDR2 SNEGSKA (reference sequence). Trimming pared 1 base from V and 4 bases from J, leaving 17 bases between. This CDR3 reads CSARVVVGGRKNIQYF. CDR3 sequence (DNA): TGCAGTGCTAGAGTCGTTGTAGGAGGGCGTAAAAACATTCAGTACTTC.

The chain carries TRBV27 and TRBJ2-1; 11 bases line up with TRBD1. After removal of 5 bases from V and 13 bases from J, the junction contained 13 bases not matched to a gene. Germline CDR1 reads MNHEY; CDR2 reads SMNVEV (reference sequence). This CDR3 has 15 amino acids. CDR3 nucleotide sequence: TGTGCCAGCAGTCCAAGGACAGGGGGCGGGGGGGGTCAGTTCTTC. Translated: CASSPRTGGGGGQFF.

This clonotype was detected only a few times. CDR3 nucleotide sequence: TGTGCCAGCAGCGACCCGTCAGCGAACACTGAAGCTTTCTTT. It codes for CASSDPSANTEAFF. The V and J genes are TRBV7-9 and TRBJ1-1; no firm D call. Trimming cost V 5 bases and J 1 base, with 11 bases left between them. The CDR3 runs to 14 residues. The germline V gene encodes CDR1 SEHNR and CDR2 FQNEAQ (reference sequence).

The rearrangement joins TRBV20-1 to TRBJ1-2, with 9 positions matching TRBD1. The V gene end was trimmed by 6 bases and the J gene end by 2 bases; junction bases not matched to a gene: 16. This CDR3 is 17 amino acids long. Germline loops: CDR1 DFQATT, CDR2 SNEGSKA (reference sequence). CDR3 DNA sequence: TGCAGTGCCCCGCCTGCACCGGGACAGGGAGTGAACTATGGCTACACCTTC. Encoded protein: CSAPPAPGQGVNYGYTF.

This clonotype showed up many times. V usage is TRBV6-5 and J usage is TRBJ1-2; D unclear. This CDR3 comprises 11 residues. CDR1 is MNHEY, CDR2 SVGAGI, per germline. Trimming removed 10 bases from V and 5 bases from J, with 11 bases in between. The CDR3 loop reads CATRTSYGYTF. The CDR3 DNA follows: TGTGCCACTCGTACCTCGTATGGCTACACCTTC.

This chain uses TRBV6-1 with TRBJ2-4, with D possibly matching TRBD2 (5 bases). The ends were cut back, 2 bases at V and 8 bases at J, with 7 bases in the middle. The germline V gene encodes CDR1 MNHNS and CDR2 SASEGT. This CDR3 has 12 amino acids. CDR3 sequence reads: CASSETGYIQYF. The CDR3 nucleotides are TGTGCCAGCAGTGAAACGGGGTACATTCAGTACTTC.

This clonotype was detected ten times or more. DNA for the CDR3: TGCAGCGTTGAAGAAGTTAGCGGGGGCCCCATGTACAATGAGCAGTTCTTC. Its translation is CSVEEVSGGPMYNEQFF. The chain employs TRBV29-1 and TRBJ2-1, with 9 nucleotides matching TRBD2. CDR1 is SQVTM and CDR2 is ANQGSEA in the germline V gene. Trimming took 0 bases from V and 4 from J; bases not matched to a gene: 10. The CDR3 runs to 17 residues.

As for this clonotype: Given a much more abundant clone one base away, this may be a read error. The chain couples TRBV20-1 to TRBJ2-5, with 9 bases fitting TRBD2. Germline assignment: CDR1 DFQATT and CDR2 SNEGSKA (reference sequence). The CDR3 sequence is 14 residues long. CDR3 amino acids: CCARVAGAQETQYF. The CDR3 DNA reads TGCTGTGCTAGAGTAGCGGGGGCCCAAGAGACCCAGTACTTC.

There are many counts of this clonotype. This chain joins TRBV5-1 and TRBJ1-6; D not certain. V gave up 4 bases and J gave up 7 bases, with 12 bases separating them. The CDR3 has 14 amino acids. CDR1 and CDR2 from the germline V gene are SGHRS and YFSETQ. CDR3 in DNA: TGCGCCAGCAGCCTAGGACTGGTGAATTCACCCCTCCACTTT. It encodes CASSLGLVNSPLHF.

The chain is built from TRBV5-1 and TRBJ2-7; TRBD1 agrees at 7 bases. V dropped 0 bases and J dropped 6; count of bases not matched to a gene: 6. Germline values: CDR1 SGHRS, CDR2 YFSETQ. The CDR3 spans 14 residues. The CDR3 DNA is TGCGCCAGCAGCTTGGGACAGGGCATGAGCGAGCAGTACTTC. This codes for CASSLGQGMSEQYF.

This clonotype came up many times. The chain has TRBV29-1 and TRBJ2-7; the D gene is possibly TRBD2 (7 bases). V lost 8 bases, J lost 3 bases, and 20 bases lay in between. This CDR3 spans 14 amino acids. Germline V gives CDR1 SQVTM, CDR2 ANQGSEA. The CDR3 loop reads CSNGRTVTYYEQYV. The CDR3 region has the DNA TGCAGCAACGGGAGGACAGTGACTTACTACGAGCAGTACGTC.

This clonotype has only a few counts. The chain joins TRBV5-8 to TRBJ1-2, with 7 positions matching TRBD1. Germline loops: CDR1 SGHTS, CDR2 YDEGEE. V lost 0 bases to trimming and J lost 7 bases; unmatched junction nucleotides: 9. The CDR3 is 15 amino acids. CDR3 in DNA: TGTGCCAGCAGCTTGGACGAAGGGGGCTCTGCTGGCTACACCTTC. It encodes CASSLDEGGSAGYTF.

This clonotype was seen more than once but under ten times. This chain joins TRBV20-1 and TRBJ2-1; TRBD2 matches at 9 bases. The CDR3 has 19 amino acids. Germline CDR1 and CDR2: DFQATT and SNEGSKA (reference sequence). With V trimmed by 2 bases and J by 0 bases, 14 bases remained unmatched. The CDR3 DNA is TGCAGTGCTAGACGAGCGGGGGGATCCCGGACTTTCTCCTACAATGAGCAGTTCTTC. This translates into CSARRAGGSRTFSYNEQFF.

This clonotype was seen repeatedly, ten times or more. The CDR3 sequence: CSATHVSLDGYTF. The CDR3 nucleotides are TGCAGCGCCACACACGTATCTCTGGATGGCTACACCTTC. The chain links TRBV29-1 to TRBJ1-2; unclear D gene. CDR3 length: 13 amino acids. The germline CDR1 and CDR2 sequences are SQVTM and ANQGSEA. V was shortened by 7 bases and J by 6 bases, with 18 bases between the two germline ends.

This clonotype has a count of ten or more. The chain employs TRBV12-3 or TRBV12-4 and TRBJ1-2; tentatively, D is TRBD1 (5 bases). Trimming left V 1 base short and J 4 bases short, with 10 bases between. The CDR3 is 14 amino acids. CDR3 region: CASSLVAQGYGYTF. Here the CDR3 DNA reads TGTGCCAGCAGTTTAGTTGCCCAGGGCTATGGCTACACCTTC.

Of note for this clonotype: A read error may be the cause here, since a much bigger clone is one base away. As the CDR3 is not closed by the conserved phenylalanine or tryptophan, this likely results from a read error. J is TRBJ1-1 and V is TRBV6-2 or TRBV6-3; D is uncertain. From germline, CDR1 is MNHEY and CDR2 SVGEGT. V lost 1 base and J 1 base, leaving 7 bases between the germline ends. This CDR3 is built from 14 residues. CDR3 region: CASSYLGRNTEAFS. Written as DNA, the CDR3 is TGTGCCAGCAGTTACTTGGGCAGGAACACTGAAGCTTTCTCT.

This clonotype was seen more than once but under ten times. The DNA for the CDR3 is TGCGCCAGCAAAGACACAGCTTCCGGAAACACCATATATTTT. It yields the protein CASKDTASGNTIYF. The chain carries TRBV10-2 and TRBJ1-3; D uncertain. There are 14 residues in the CDR3. V shed 7 bases and J shed 4 bases, with 14 bases lying between them. CDR1 is WSHSY, CDR2 SAAADI, per germline.